These T cell receptor beta chains were read from a single sample in a study of shared clonotypes between healthy human individuals. Clones were read by immunoSEQ multiplex PCR, and TCRdb kept only the in-frame ones, dropping some. The top ten hold more than 0.35% of the sample, which has about 2.4 million clones, 80% to 95% seen once. Sequencing was carried out using naive CD4+ T cells from PBMCs. The receptors stem from a man between 18 and 29 years old in good health. Some clones in this sample may be carry-over from other donors' samples. CDR3s include the opening cysteine and the closing phenylalanine or tryptophan. The D gene is left open where the match is weak. Part of the rows lack a size; the others show once, few, many or a class for expanded clones.

size,J,V,D,DNA,CDR3
.,TRBJ2-3,TRBV6-7,TRBD2,TGTGCCAGCAGTTACTCGAAGGGTACCCACCGCGGGAGTAAGACAGATACGCAGTATTTT,CASSYSKGTHRGSKTDTQYF
.,TRBJ2-7,TRBV30,.,TGTGCCGGGAGACTGGAGGGCGAGCAGTACTTC,CAGRLEGEQYF
.,TRBJ2-7,TRBV7-2,.,TGTGCCAGCAGCCGAGAGTACGACAGCTACGAGCAGTACTTC,CASSREYDSYEQYF
.,TRBJ2-2,TRBV11-2,.,TGTGCCAGCAACAGGGGAGGGGGCACCGGGGAGCTGTTTTTT,CASNRGGGTGELFF
.,TRBJ2-2,TRBV7-3,TRBD1,TGTGCCAGCAGCTTACGTTCCAGGGGGTCTCCGAACACCGGGGAGCTGTTTTTT,CASSLRSRGSPNTGELFF
once,TRBJ2-7,TRBV5-6,TRBD2,TGTGCCAGCAGCGCCCTTAGCGGGAGATACCAGGGGGGCGAGCAGTACTTC,CASSALSGRYQGGEQYF
.,TRBJ2-1,TRBV5-1,TRBD2,TGCGCCAGCCGGACTAGCGAAGTCTCCTACAATGAGCAGTTCTTC,CASRTSEVSYNEQFF
few,TRBJ1-2,TRBV5-6,TRBD1,TGTGCCAGCAGCTTGGACAGGGGTCATGGCTACACCTTC,CASSLDRGHGYTF
few,TRBJ1-4,TRBV19,.,TGTGCCAGTAGTAGAGAGACAAAGGAAAAACTGTTTTTT,CASSRETKEKLFF
.,TRBJ2-1,TRBV27,TRBD2,TGTGCCAGCAGGCCTGTGGGACTAGCGTCATACAATGAGCAGTTCTTC,CASRPVGLASYNEQFF
.,TRBJ2-3,TRBV5-6,TRBD2,TGTGCCAGCAGCCACTGGCGGGAGACAGATACGCAGTATTTT,CASSHWRETDTQYF
.,TRBJ1-5,TRBV6-4,.,TGTGCCAGCGGGGAGCCGGCGGACATCGCGTGCCACGAGAATCAGCCCCAGCATTTT,CASGEPADIACHENQPQHF
few,TRBJ2-1,TRBV7-7,.,TGTGCCAGCAGCCCCAGACACCTGGGCAATGAGCAGTTCTTC,CASSPRHLGNEQFF
.,TRBJ1-5,TRBV5-1,.,TGCGCCAGCAGCTTGCTAGGGGAGAGCAATCAGCCCCAGCATTTT,CASSLLGESNQPQHF
.,TRBJ2-7,TRBV15,TRBD1,TGTGCCACCAGCACCGAACAGGGGGCCTACGAGCAGTACTTC,CATSTEQGAYEQYF
.,TRBJ1-1,TRBV28,TRBD1,TGTGCCAGCCGCTCCGGGACAGGGCGGAACACTGAAGCTTTCTTT,CASRSGTGRNTEAFF
.,TRBJ2-1,TRBV30,.,TGTGCCTGGACCCATCCCGCAGGGCCCAAGGAGCAGTTCTTC,CAWTHPAGPKEQFF
.,TRBJ1-1,TRBV7-9,.,TGTGCCAGCGGTCAGGGTATAAGAGCTTTCTTT,CASGQGIRAFF
.,TRBJ2-7,TRBV5-3,.,TGTGCCGGGTTACAGGGCTACGAGCAGTACTTC,CAGLQGYEQYF
.,TRBJ1-2,TRBV27,.,TGTGCCAGCAGTTTAGGGGGAGGGTATGGCTACACCTTC,CASSLGGGYGYTF
.,TRBJ2-4,TRBV28,.,TGTGCCAGCAGTTTAGGCCGGGACCCTCGAAGGGACATTCAGTACTTC,CASSLGRDPRRDIQYF
.,TRBJ1-5,TRBV19,.,TGTGCCAGTAGTATAGGACGGACAGCGTATAGCAATCAGCCCCAGCATTTT,CASSIGRTAYSNQPQHF
.,TRBJ1-2,TRBV19,TRBD1,TGTGCCAGTAGTATCACCGGGACAGGGATGGGGAACTATGGCTACACCTTC,CASSITGTGMGNYGYTF
.,TRBJ2-7,TRBV18,TRBD2,TGTGCCAGCTCACTCGATACGGGAGGGGGAGAGCAGTACTTC,CASSLDTGGGEQYF
.,TRBJ2-3,TRBV29-1,.,TGCAGCGCCGCCCCGATAGCGGACTTACTTGGCACAGATACGCAGTATTTT,CSAAPIADLLGTDTQYF
.,TRBJ2-4,TRBV6-5,.,TGTGCCAGCAGTCCGGAAGGGGGGAAAAACATTCAGTACTTC,CASSPEGGKNIQYF
.,TRBJ2-7,TRBV4-1,TRBD2,TGCGCCAGCAGCCAGATAGCGGGACCCTACGAGCAGTACTTC,CASSQIAGPYEQYF
.,TRBJ2-7,TRBV6-6,TRBD1,TGTGCCAGCAGTTACAGCCAGGGGGCGCGGGAGCAGTACTTC,CASSYSQGAREQYF
.,TRBJ1-4,TRBV5-4,.,TGTGCCAGCAGCTTCGGCCTCGAGAATGAAAAACTGTTTTTT,CASSFGLENEKLFF
.,TRBJ2-7,TRBV28,.,TGTGCCAGCAGCCTAGGCCCGGGATGGGGCTACGAGCAGTACTTC,CASSLGPGWGYEQYF
.,TRBJ2-2,TRBV6-6,.,TGTGCCAGCAGTGAGGGAACTCTCACCGGGGAGCTGTTTTTT,CASSEGTLTGELFF
.,TRBJ2-2,TRBV5-4,.,TGTGCCAGCAGCTCGGACGGAGCCACCGGGGAGCTGTTTTTT,CASSSDGATGELFF
.,TRBJ2-3,TRBV7-3,.,TGTGCCAGCAGCCCAGACCTAGCAGATACGCAGTATTTT,CASSPDLADTQYF
.,TRBJ1-4,TRBV5-6,.,TGTGCCAGCAGCTTGGGGGCGAAACTGTTTTTT,CASSLGAKLFF
.,TRBJ2-7,TRBV5-4,TRBD2,TGTGCCAGCAGCTTGGGGGCTAGCGGGTCGGCATTGAACGAGCAGTACTTC,CASSLGASGSALNEQYF